The 5 T cell receptor beta chains reported below all come from one sample, sequenced in a study of blood T cell repertoires in COVID-19. Some clones are missing from TCRdb's copy, which holds only in-frame ones; the method was immunoSEQ multiplex PCR. Of a few hundred thousand clones detected, 89% appear once; the ten largest clones hold approximately 8.8%. Sequenced input: PBMCs or T cells enriched from blood (not recorded which). Every receptor here comes from a woman in her thirties or forties who had recovered from COVID-19.

J is TRBJ2-7 and V is TRBV6-2 or TRBV6-3; 10 positions agree with TRBD2. This CDR3 region has 16 residues. Germline-derived CDR1 and CDR2 are MNHEY and SVGEGT. J lost 5 bases, V lost 0 bases, and 7 bases had no gene match. The CDR3 DNA sequence: TGTGCCAGCAGTTACTCGCGCCTAGCGGGGGTAAACGAGCAGTACTTC. Translation gives CASSYSRLAGVNEQYF.

The chain uses TRBV4-3 and TRBJ2-7, with 7 positions matching TRBD2. This CDR3 comprises 15 residues. V dropped 5 bases and J dropped 2; count of bases not matched to a gene: 9. Germline V CDR1 and CDR2: LGHNA, YSLEER. CDR3: CASSAIMGGAYEQYF. CDR3 sequence (DNA): TGCGCCAGCAGCGCGATAATGGGAGGGGCCTACGAGCAGTACTTC.

The sample holds a few counts of this clone. This sequence joins TRBV4-1 and TRBJ2-1, with 7 bases matching TRBD1. CDR3 length: 15 residues. With 7 bases clipped from V and 3 bases from J, the junction kept 9 bases outside the gene matches. Germline V gene sequence: CDR1 MGHRA, CDR2 YSYEKL. CDR3 loop: CASTLRQGDYNEQFF. The CDR3 bases are TGCGCCAGCACCTTGCGACAGGGTGACTACAATGAGCAGTTCTTC.

The chain couples TRBV9 to TRBJ2-3; D is unclear. Germline values: CDR1 SGDLS, CDR2 YYNGEE. This CDR3 region has 16 residues. V lost 2 bases and J 4 bases, leaving 17 bases between the germline ends. CDR3 loop: CASSVSGSQPPDTQYF. The CDR3 region has the DNA TGTGCCAGCAGCGTTTCCGGGTCCCAGCCACCAGATACGCAGTATTTT.

This clone was seen a single time. The chain links TRBV7-2 to TRBJ2-1; 7 nucleotides agree with TRBD1. The CDR3 runs 16 residues. CDR1 and CDR2 (germline): SGHTA, FQGNSA. V was clipped by 4 bases and J by 6 bases; unmatched bases: 12. CDR3 sequence reads: CASSSAGTVSFNEQFF. The CDR3 DNA is TGTGCCAGCAGCTCAGCCGGGACAGTAAGTTTCAATGAGCAGTTCTTC.